These T cell receptor beta chains were read from a single sample in a study of T-cell reconstitution after alpha-beta-depleted transplantation in children. TCRdb ran MiXCR on the PCR reads and lists one entry per CDR3 protein. In the table there are some 190,000 distinct CDR3 sequences, around 10% of which are singletons. The sequencing here drew on PBMCs, taken before TCRalphabeta/CD19-depleted stem cell transplant. These receptors came from a boy aged 2 to 10 with acute myeloid leukemia, due to receive a stem cell transplant. Each CDR3 is given without its conserved first and last residue. The D gene is left open where the match is weak.

d_gene: TRBD1; j_gene: TRBJ2-1; v_gene: TRBV28; CDR3aa: ASSLWGTVLRANEQF
d_gene: -; j_gene: TRBJ2-7; v_gene: TRBV7-2; CDR3aa: ASSRGGGHSYEQY
d_gene: -; j_gene: TRBJ2-3; v_gene: TRBV10-3; CDR3aa: AISDLGEADTQY
d_gene: -; j_gene: TRBJ2-1; v_gene: TRBV19; CDR3aa: ATLDGYNEQF
d_gene: -; j_gene: TRBJ2-2; v_gene: TRBV29-1; CDR3aa: SVLPDTGELF
d_gene: -; j_gene: TRBJ2-6; v_gene: TRBV7-6; CDR3aa: ASSSIPSGANVLT
d_gene: -; j_gene: TRBJ1-2; v_gene: TRBV5-1; CDR3aa: ASSPRGNYGYT
d_gene: TRBD1; j_gene: TRBJ1-4; v_gene: TRBV7-9; CDR3aa: ASSLGQMTTNEKLF
d_gene: TRBD1; j_gene: TRBJ1-1; v_gene: TRBV5-1; CDR3aa: ASSSTGGGTEAF
d_gene: TRBD1; j_gene: TRBJ1-1; v_gene: TRBV20-1; CDR3aa: SAPGQGNTEAF
d_gene: -; j_gene: TRBJ2-7; v_gene: TRBV20-1; CDR3aa: SAILGVRDTTYEQY
d_gene: -; j_gene: TRBJ2-7; v_gene: TRBV25-1; CDR3aa: ATQASQQY
d_gene: TRBD1; j_gene: TRBJ2-1; v_gene: TRBV7-6; CDR3aa: ASSPKIEDRDWQF
d_gene: -; j_gene: TRBJ1-2; v_gene: TRBV5-1; CDR3aa: ASSPRDLLGYGYT
d_gene: TRBD2; j_gene: TRBJ2-4; v_gene: TRBV28; CDR3aa: ASSLLAGVLAKNIQY